The rows below give T cell receptor beta chains drawn from one sample of a study of blood T cell repertoires in COVID-19. Sequencing was performed with immunoSEQ multiplex PCR; in TCRdb, only in-frame clones are kept and a portion is missing. The data show about 31,000 clones, with about 89% seen just once and roughly 3.8% held by the top ten. The sequencing input was peripheral blood. Every receptor here comes from a man aged 55 to 69 with acute or convalescent COVID-19. Each CDR3 is given with its conserved first and last residue. Each record gives: D gene, V gene, clone size, J gene, CDR3 protein, CDR3 DNA. D genes are given only for firm matches. Clone size appears in some rows only: once, few, many, or a class for an expanded clone.

-	TRBV11-3	-	TRBJ2-5	CASSPLAADQETQYF	TGTGCCAGCAGCCCCCTGGCCGCCGACCAAGAGACCCAGTACTTC
TRBD2	TRBV5-4	-	TRBJ2-1	CASSRSAGGPNEQFF	TGTGCCAGCAGCCGCTCAGCGGGGGGACCCAATGAGCAGTTCTTC
TRBD2	TRBV4-3	once	TRBJ2-3	CASSQDRLVAGGTDTQYF	TGCGCCAGCAGCCAGGACCGGTTGGTAGCGGGGGGCACAGATACGCAGTATTTT
-	TRBV27	-	TRBJ1-1	CASSFKAIGLNTEAFF	TGTGCCAGCAGTTTTAAAGCTATTGGTTTGAACACTGAAGCTTTCTTT
TRBD1	TRBV30	-	TRBJ1-1	CAWSGQGRVTEAFF	TGTGCCTGGAGCGGACAGGGTAGGGTAACTGAAGCTTTCTTT
TRBD1	TRBV6-6	-	TRBJ1-5	CAGGQGQHQPQHF	TGTGCCGGAGGACAGGGCCAACATCAGCCCCAGCATTTT
-	TRBV14	few	TRBJ2-3	CASSQRLGATDTQYF	TGTGCCAGCAGCCAACGGCTGGGAGCCACAGATACGCAGTATTTT
TRBD2	TRBV28	few	TRBJ2-5	CASSLGLAGGIGETQYF	TGTGCCAGCAGTTTAGGCCTAGCGGGAGGTATAGGAGAGACCCAGTACTTC
-	TRBV30	-	TRBJ2-2	CAWRSRGTGELFF	TGTGCCTGGAGGTCCCGGGGCACCGGGGAGCTGTTTTTT
TRBD1	TRBV28	once	TRBJ2-2	CASSFWDRGYTGELFF	TGTGCCAGCAGTTTTTGGGACAGGGGCTACACCGGGGAGCTGTTTTTT
-	TRBV3-1/TRBV3-2	-	TRBJ2-3	CASSQGLATDTQYF	TGTGCCAGCAGCCAAGGTTTAGCCACAGATACGCAGTATTTT
-	TRBV9	-	TRBJ2-1	CASSVAAVYNEQFF	TGTGCCAGCAGCGTAGCTGCGGTTTACAATGAGCAGTTCTTC
-	TRBV2	-	TRBJ1-2	CASRGGTSQAIGYTF	TGTGCCAGCAGAGGGGGAACTTCCCAGGCTATTGGCTACACCTTC
TRBD2	TRBV12-5	-	TRBJ2-1	CASGSGTSGTYNEQFF	TGTGCTAGTGGGTCCGGGACTAGCGGGACGTACAATGAGCAGTTCTTC
-	TRBV19	-	TRBJ1-3	CASKLTGTGNTIYF	TGTGCCAGTAAGCTAACGGGGACTGGAAACACCATATATTTT
-	TRBV21-1	once	TRBJ1-1	CLEGGCTEAFF	TGCTTAGAGGGAGGGTGCACTGAAGCTTTCTTT
-	TRBV27	once	TRBJ2-7	CASSPHSGSYEQYF	TGTGCCAGCAGTCCCCACTCAGGTAGCTACGAGCAGTACTTC
-	TRBV7-7	-	TRBJ2-2	CASSYRETGELFF	TGTGCTAGCAGCTACAGGGAGACCGGGGAGCTGTTTTTT
TRBD1	TRBV11-3	medium-sized	TRBJ2-5	CASSLASGQGGETQYF	TGTGCCAGCAGCTTAGCCTCAGGACAGGGGGGAGAGACCCAGTACTTC
-	TRBV5-6	-	TRBJ2-7	CASSLVSGTSSEQYF	TGTGCCAGCAGCTTGGTGTCGGGTACGTCGTCCGAGCAGTACTTC
TRBD1	TRBV6-5	-	TRBJ2-1	CASTETGGWGEQFF	TGTGCCAGCACGGAGACAGGGGGGTGGGGTGAGCAGTTCTTC
-	TRBV11-3	-	TRBJ2-1	CASSLRESSYNEQFF	TGTGCCAGCAGCTTGAGAGAGAGCTCCTACAATGAGCAGTTCTTC
-	TRBV6-2/TRBV6-3	-	TRBJ1-1	CASSLAGGYAEAFF	TGTGCCAGCAGTCTGGCGGGGGGGTATGCTGAAGCTTTCTTT
TRBD2	TRBV4-3	once	TRBJ2-1	CASSQVGLAGSYNEQFF	TGCGCCAGCAGCCAAGTGGGGCTAGCGGGCTCCTACAATGAGCAGTTCTTC
-	TRBV6-5	once	TRBJ1-5	CASALGRDSNQPQHF	TGTGCCAGCGCCTTGGGCAGGGATAGCAATCAGCCCCAGCATTTT
-	TRBV19	-	TRBJ1-5	CASSIVGGPQHF	TGTGCCAGTAGTATAGTGGGGGGTCCCCAGCATTTT
TRBD2	TRBV27	-	TRBJ2-3	CASSLRRTSRLYF	TGTGCCAGCAGTCTACGCAGGACTAGCCGGCTGTATTTT
-	TRBV5-1	-	TRBJ2-7	CASSRLQGSTVEQYF	TGCGCCAGCAGCAGACTACAGGGCAGTACGGTCGAGCAGTACTTC
TRBD1	TRBV2	-	TRBJ1-6	CASSEQGANSPLHF	TGTGCCAGCAGCGAACAGGGGGCGAATTCACCCCTCCACTTT